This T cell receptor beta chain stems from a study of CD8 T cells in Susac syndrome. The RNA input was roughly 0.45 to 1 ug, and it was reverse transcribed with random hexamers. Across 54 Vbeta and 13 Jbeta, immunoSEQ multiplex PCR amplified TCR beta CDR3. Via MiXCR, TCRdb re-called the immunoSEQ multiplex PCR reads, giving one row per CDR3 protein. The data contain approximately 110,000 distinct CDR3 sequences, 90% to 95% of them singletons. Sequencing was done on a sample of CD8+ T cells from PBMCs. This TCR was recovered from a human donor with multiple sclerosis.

The CDR3 DNA follows: TGTGCCAGCAGCTGGGACGTCCGGACAGATACGCAGTATTTT. Protein product: CASSWDVRTDTQYF. The rearrangement uses TRBV7-6 and TRBJ2-3; either TRBD1 or TRBD2 may fit D (5 bases each). The V end lost 4 bases, the J end lost 3 bases, and 11 bases lay between the germline ends. This CDR3 has 14 residues. The germline V gene has CDR1 SGHVS and CDR2 FNYEAQ.